These 4 T cell receptor gamma chains were sequenced from one sample in a study of Vδ1+ human thymocytes. General study findings and limits: Thymic TRG and TRD repertoires appeared highly polyclonal, with Gaussian CDR3 length distributions.

The template was reverse-transcribed extracted RNA. CDR3 amplicons came from multiplex PCR with pooled V-gene forward and constant-region reverse primers. TCRdb reapplied CATT to the multiplex PCR reads. The profile shows tens of thousands of gamma-chain clones, 20% of them singletons. The antigens these receptors bind are not known. The sample taken for sequencing was Vdelta1+ gamma-delta thymocytes from the thymus. The subset is: FACS-sorted CD3+ TCRalphabeta- TCRVdelta1+ TCRVdelta2- thymocytes. The receptors here all came from a girl under three years old who had congenital heart surgery.

The sample holds one count of this clone. One end of the junction is discordant with germline, which a read error may explain. V and J are TRGV3 and TRGJP2. The germline gives CDR1 VTNTFY, CDR2 YDVSTARD (reference sequence). The length of the CDR3 is 16 residues. The CDR3 nucleotides read TGTGCCACCTGGGACAGGCGGGTTAGTGGTGATTGGATCAAGACGTTT. This encodes CATWDRRVSGDWIKTF.

The rearrangement uses TRGV5 and TRGJ1 or TRGJ2. Germline-derived CDR1 and CDR2 are VINAFY and YDVSNSKD. The CDR3 spans 14 residues. Trimming at V came to 2 bases and at J to 8 bases, leaving 12 bases not matched to a gene. The CDR3 DNA follows: TGTGCCACCTGGGACAAGCTCAACGGGAATAAGAAACTCTTT. It specifies CATWDKLNGNKKLF.

To note about this clone: The junction and the germline gene differ at one end; a read error may be behind it. Other DNA sequences from this sample encode an identical CDR3 as well. The rearrangement links TRGV2 to TRGJP2. CDR3 length: 14 amino acids. Germline loops: CDR1 EGSNGY, CDR2 YDSYNSKV. The CDR3 DNA reads as TGTGCCACCTGGGACGTTAGTAGTGATTGGATTAAGACGTTT. The encoded protein is CATWDVSSDWIKTF.

Points on this clone: Other DNA sequences from this sample encode an identical CDR3 as well. The chain employs TRGV2 and TRGJP1. The germline V gene encodes CDR1 EGSNGY and CDR2 YDSYNSKV. V dropped 4 bases and J dropped 2; count of bases not matched to a gene: 4. The CDR3 has 14 amino acids. The CDR3: CATWDRTTGWFKIF. CDR3 DNA: TGTGCCACCTGGGATCGCACCACTGGTTGGTTCAAGATATTT.